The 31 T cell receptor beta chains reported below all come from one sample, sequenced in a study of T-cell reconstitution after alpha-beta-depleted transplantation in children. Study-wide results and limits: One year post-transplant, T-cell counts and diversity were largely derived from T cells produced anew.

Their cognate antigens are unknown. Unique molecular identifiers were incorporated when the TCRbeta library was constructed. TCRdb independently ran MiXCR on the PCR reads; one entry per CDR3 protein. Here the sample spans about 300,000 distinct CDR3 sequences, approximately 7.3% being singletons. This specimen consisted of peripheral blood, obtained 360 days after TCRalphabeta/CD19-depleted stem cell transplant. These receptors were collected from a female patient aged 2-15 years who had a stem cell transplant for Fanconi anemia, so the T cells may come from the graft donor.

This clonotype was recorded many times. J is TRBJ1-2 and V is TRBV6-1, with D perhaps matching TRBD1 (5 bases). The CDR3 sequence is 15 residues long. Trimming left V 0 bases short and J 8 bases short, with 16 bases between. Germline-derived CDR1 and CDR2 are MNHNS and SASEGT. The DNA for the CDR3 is TGTGCCAGCAGTGAAGCCTCCCCGGGGCCTCGGGGCTACACCTTC. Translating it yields CASSEASPGPRGYTF.

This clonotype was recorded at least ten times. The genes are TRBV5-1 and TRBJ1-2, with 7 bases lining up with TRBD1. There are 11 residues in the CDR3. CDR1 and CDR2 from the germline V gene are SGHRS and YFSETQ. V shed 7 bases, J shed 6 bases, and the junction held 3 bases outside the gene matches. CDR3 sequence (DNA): TGCGCCAGCCGGGACAGAGATGGCTACACCTTC. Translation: CASRDRDGYTF.

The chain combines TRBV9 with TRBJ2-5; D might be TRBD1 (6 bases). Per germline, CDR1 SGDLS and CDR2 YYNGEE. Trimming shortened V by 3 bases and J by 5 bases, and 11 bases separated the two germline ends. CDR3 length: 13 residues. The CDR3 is CASSARGWETQYF. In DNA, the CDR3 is TGTGCCAGCAGCGCGAGGGGGTGGGAGACCCAGTACTTC. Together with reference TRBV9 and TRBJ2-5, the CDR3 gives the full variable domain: DSGVTQTPKHLITATGQRVTLRCSPRSGDLSVYWYQQSLDQGLQFLIQYYNGEERAKGNILERFSAQQFPDLHSELNLSSLELGDSALYFCASSARGWETQYFGPGTRLLVL.

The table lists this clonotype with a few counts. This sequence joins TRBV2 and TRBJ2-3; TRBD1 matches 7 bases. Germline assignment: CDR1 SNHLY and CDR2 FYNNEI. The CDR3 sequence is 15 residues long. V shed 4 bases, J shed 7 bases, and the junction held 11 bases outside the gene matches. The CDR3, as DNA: TGTGCCAGCAGTGCAGGGCAGGGGGTTGTGTATACGCAGTATTTT. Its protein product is CASSAGQGVVYTQYF.

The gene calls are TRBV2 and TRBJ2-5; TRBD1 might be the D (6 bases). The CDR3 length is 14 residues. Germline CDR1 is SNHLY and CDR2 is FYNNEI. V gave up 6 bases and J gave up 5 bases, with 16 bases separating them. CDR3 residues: CASSGDTKGETQYF. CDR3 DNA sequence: TGTGCCAGCAGCGGGGACACGAAGGGGGAGACCCAGTACTTC.

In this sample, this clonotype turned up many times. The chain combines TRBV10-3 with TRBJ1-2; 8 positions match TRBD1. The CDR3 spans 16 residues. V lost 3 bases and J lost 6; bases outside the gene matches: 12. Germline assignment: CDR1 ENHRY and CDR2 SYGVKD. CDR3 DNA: TGTGCCATCAGTGATTCAGGGGGCGAAGTAGTAGATGGCTACACCTTC. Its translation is CAISDSGGEVVDGYTF.

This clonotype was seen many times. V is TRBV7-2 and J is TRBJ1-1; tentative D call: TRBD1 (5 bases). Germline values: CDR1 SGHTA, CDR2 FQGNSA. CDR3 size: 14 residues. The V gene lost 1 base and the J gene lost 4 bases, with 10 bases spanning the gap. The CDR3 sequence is CASSLGSGITEAFF. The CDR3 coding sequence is TGTGCCAGCAGCTTAGGGTCAGGGATCACTGAAGCTTTCTTT.

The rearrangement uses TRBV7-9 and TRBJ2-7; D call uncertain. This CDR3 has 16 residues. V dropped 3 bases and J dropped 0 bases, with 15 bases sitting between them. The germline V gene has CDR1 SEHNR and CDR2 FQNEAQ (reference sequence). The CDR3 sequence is CASSFQRSRSSYEQYF. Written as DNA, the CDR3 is TGTGCCAGCAGCTTTCAGCGCTCGAGGAGCTCCTACGAGCAGTACTTC.

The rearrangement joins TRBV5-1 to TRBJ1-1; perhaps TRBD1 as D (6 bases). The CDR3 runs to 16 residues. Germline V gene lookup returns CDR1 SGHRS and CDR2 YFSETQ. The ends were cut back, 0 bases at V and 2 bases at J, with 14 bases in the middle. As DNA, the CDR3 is TGCGCCAGCAGCTTGGTCCCCTCGACAGGCAACACTGAAGCTTTCTTT. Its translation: CASSLVPSTGNTEAFF. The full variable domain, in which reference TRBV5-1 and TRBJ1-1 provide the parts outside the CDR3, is KAGVTQTPRYLIKTRGQQVTLSCSPISGHRSVSWYQQTPGQGLQFLFEYFSETQRNKGNFPGRFSGRQFSNSRSEMNVSTLELGDSALYLCASSLVPSTGNTEAFFGQGTRLTVV.

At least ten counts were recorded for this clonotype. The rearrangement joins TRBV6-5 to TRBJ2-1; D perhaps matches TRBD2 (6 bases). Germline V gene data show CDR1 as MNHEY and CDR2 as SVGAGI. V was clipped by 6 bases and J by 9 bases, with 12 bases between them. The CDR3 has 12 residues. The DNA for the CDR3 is TGTGCCAGCAGCCGGGACTCAAGTGAGCAGTTCTTC. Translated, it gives CASSRDSSEQFF.

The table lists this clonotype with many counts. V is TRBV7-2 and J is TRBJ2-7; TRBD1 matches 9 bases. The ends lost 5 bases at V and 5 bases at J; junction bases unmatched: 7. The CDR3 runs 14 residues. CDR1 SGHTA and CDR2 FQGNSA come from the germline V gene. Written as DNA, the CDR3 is TGTGCCAGCAGCCCACAGGGGGCGCGGGACGAGCAGTACTTC. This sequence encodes CASSPQGARDEQYF.

DNA of the CDR3: TGTGCCTGGAGTGTAGGGTATGGCTACACCTTC. This codes for CAWSVGYGYTF. The chain links TRBV30 to TRBJ1-2; D is unresolved. V lost 0 bases, J lost 5 bases, and 4 bases lay in between. The CDR3 has 11 amino acids. The germline V gene has CDR1 GTSNPN and CDR2 SVGIG (reference sequence).

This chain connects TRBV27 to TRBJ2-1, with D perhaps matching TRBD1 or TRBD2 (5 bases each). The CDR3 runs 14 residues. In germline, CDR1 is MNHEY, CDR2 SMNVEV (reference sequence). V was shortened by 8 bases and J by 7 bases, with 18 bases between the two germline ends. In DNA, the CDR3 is TGTGCCAGCGAGGCCGGGACCCCGGGGAATGAGCAGTTCTTC. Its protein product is CASEAGTPGNEQFF.

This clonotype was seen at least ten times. The CDR3 coding sequence is TGTGCCAGCAGCTTAAGTCGGGACACCTTCTGGGGTGAAAAACTGTTTTTT. This encodes CASSLSRDTFWGEKLFF. V is TRBV7-9 and J is TRBJ1-4; D may be TRBD1 (6 bases). The germline gives CDR1 SEHNR, CDR2 FQNEAQ (reference sequence). CDR3 length: 17 amino acids. Trimming left V 2 bases short and J 7 bases short, with 20 bases between.

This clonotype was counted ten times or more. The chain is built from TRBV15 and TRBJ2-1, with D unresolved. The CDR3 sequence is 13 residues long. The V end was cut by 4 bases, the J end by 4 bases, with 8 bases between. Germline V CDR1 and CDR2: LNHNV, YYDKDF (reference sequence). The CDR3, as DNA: TGTGCCACCAGCAAAGCTGGGTACAATGAGCAGTTCTTC. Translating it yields CATSKAGYNEQFF.

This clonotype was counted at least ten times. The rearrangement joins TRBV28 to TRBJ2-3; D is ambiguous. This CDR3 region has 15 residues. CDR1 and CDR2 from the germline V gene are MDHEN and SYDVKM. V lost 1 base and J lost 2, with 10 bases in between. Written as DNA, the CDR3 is TGTGCCAGCAGTTTATTGTCCCACCACACAGATACGCAGTATTTT. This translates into CASSLLSHHTDTQYF.

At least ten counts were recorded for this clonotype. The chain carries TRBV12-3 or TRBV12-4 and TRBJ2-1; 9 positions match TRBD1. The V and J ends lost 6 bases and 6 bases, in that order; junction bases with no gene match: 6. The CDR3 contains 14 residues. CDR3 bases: TGTGCCAGCAGGACGGGACAGGGTTTCAATGAGCAGTTCTTC. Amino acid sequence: CASRTGQGFNEQFF.

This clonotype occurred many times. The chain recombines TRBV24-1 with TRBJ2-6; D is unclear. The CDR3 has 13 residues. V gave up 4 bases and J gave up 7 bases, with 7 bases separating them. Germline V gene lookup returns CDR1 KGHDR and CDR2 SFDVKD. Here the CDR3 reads CATSEPVANVLTF. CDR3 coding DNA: TGTGCCACCAGTGAACCTGTAGCCAACGTCCTGACTTTC.

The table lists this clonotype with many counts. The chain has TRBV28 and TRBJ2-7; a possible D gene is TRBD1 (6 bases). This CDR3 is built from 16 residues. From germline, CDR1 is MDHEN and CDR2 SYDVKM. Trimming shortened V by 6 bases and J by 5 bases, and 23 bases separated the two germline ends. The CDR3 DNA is TGTGCCAGCAGACCAAATACAGGGATTAATATCAACGAGCAGTACGTC. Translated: CASRPNTGININEQYV.

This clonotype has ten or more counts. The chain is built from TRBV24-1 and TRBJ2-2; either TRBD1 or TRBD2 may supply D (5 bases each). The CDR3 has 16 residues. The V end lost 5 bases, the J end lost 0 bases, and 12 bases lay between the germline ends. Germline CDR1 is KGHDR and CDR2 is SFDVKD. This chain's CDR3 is CATSARGQANTGELFF. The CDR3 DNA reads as TGTGCCACCAGTGCACGGGGCCAAGCGAACACCGGGGAGCTGTTTTTT.

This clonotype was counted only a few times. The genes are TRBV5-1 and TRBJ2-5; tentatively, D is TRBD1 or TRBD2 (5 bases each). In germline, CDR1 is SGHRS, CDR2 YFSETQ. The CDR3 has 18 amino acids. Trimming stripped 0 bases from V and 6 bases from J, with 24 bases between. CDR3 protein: CASSLETLTATRLKTQYF. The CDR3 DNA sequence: TGCGCCAGCAGCTTGGAGACCTTGACAGCCACTAGGTTAAAGACCCAGTACTTC.

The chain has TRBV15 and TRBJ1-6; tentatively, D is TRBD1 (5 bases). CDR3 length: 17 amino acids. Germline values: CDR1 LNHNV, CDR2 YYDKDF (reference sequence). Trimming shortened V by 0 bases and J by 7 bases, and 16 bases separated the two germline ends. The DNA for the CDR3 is TGTGCCACCAGCAGAGATGCATGGCAGGGAGAAAATTCACCCCTCCACTTT. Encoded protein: CATSRDAWQGENSPLHF.

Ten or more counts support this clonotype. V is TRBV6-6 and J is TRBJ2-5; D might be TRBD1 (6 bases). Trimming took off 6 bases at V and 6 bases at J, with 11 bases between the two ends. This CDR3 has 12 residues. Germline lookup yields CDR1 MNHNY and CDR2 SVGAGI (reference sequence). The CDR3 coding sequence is TGTGCCAGCAGCGGGACATTCAAGACCCAGTACTTC. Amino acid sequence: CASSGTFKTQYF.

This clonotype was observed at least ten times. CDR3 nucleotide sequence: TGCGCCAGCAGTGAGTCGACAGGGGCAAACACCGGGGAGCTGTTTTTT. Protein product: CASSESTGANTGELFF. This chain links TRBV10-1 with TRBJ2-2, with 8 bases identical to TRBD1. V lost 0 bases to trimming and J lost 2 bases; unmatched junction nucleotides: 2. CDR1 and CDR2 from the germline V gene are WNHNN and SYGVQD (reference sequence). The CDR3 is 16 residues long.

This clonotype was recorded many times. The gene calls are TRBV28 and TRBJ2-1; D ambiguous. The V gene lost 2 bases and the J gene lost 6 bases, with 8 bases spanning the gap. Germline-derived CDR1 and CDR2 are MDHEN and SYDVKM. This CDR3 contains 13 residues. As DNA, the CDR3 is TGTGCCAGCAGTTTAAGACCCCGCAATGAGCAGTTCTTC. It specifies CASSLRPRNEQFF.

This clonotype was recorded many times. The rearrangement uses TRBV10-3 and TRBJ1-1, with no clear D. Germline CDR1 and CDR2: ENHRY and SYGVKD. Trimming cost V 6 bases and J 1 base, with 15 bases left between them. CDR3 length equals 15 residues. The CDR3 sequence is CAISDSREGNTEAFF. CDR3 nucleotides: TGTGCCATCAGCGATAGTCGGGAGGGGAACACTGAAGCTTTCTTT.

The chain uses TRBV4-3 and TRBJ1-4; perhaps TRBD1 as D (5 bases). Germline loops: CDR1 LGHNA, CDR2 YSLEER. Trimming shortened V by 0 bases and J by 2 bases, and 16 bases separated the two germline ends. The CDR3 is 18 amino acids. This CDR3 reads CASSQDRQNSATNEKLFF. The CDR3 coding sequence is TGCGCCAGCAGCCAAGATCGACAGAATAGCGCTACTAATGAAAAACTGTTTTTT.

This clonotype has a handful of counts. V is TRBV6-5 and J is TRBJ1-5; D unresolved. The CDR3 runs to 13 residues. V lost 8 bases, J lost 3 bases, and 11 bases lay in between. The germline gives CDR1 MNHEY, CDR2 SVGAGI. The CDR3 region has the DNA TGTGCCAGCTCACGGCTGCTCAATCAGCCCCAGCATTTT. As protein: CASSRLLNQPQHF.

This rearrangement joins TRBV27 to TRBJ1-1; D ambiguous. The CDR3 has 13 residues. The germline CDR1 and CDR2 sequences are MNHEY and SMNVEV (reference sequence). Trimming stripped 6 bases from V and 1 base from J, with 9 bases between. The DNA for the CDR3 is TGTGCCAGCAGGCCGTACGGGAACACTGAAGCTTTCTTT. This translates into CASRPYGNTEAFF.

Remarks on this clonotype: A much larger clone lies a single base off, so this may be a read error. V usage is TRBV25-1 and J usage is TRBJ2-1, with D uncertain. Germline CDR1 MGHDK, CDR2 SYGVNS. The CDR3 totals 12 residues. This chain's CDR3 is CVSSDSGSEQFF. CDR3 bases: TGTGTCAGCAGTGATTCTGGTAGTGAGCAGTTCTTC.

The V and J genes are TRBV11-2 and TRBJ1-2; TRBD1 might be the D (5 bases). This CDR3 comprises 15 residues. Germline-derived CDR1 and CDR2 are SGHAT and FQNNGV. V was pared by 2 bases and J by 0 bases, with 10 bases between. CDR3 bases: TGTGCCAGCAGCTTAAACCGGGGGGCTAACTATGGCTACACCTTC. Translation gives CASSLNRGANYGYTF.